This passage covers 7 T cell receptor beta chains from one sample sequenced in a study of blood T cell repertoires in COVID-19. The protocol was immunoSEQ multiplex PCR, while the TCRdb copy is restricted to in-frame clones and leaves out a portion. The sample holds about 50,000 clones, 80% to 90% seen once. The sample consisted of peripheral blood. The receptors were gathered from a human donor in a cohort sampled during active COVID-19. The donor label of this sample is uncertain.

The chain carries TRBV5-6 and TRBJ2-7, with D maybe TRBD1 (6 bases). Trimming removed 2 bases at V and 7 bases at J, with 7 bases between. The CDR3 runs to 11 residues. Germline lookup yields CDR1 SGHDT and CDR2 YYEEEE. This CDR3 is CASSFDREQYF. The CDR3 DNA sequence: TGTGCCAGCAGCTTCGACAGGGAGCAGTACTTC.

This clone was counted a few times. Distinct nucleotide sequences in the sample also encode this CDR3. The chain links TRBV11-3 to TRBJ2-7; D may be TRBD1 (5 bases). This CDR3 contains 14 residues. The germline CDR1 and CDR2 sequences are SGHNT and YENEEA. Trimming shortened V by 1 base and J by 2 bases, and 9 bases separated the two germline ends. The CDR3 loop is CASSLGTGTYEQYF. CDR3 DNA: TGTGCCAGCAGCTTAGGAACAGGTACCTACGAGCAGTACTTC. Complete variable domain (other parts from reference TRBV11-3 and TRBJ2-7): EAGVVQSPRYKIIEKKQPVAFWCNPISGHNTLYWYLQNLGQGPELLIRYENEEAVDDSQLPKDRFSAERLKGVDSTLKIQPAELGDSAVYLCASSLGTGTYEQYFGPGTRLTVT.

The CDR3 nucleotides are TGTGCCAGCAGTTTCCAGGGCTTGCGCTACGAGCAGTACTTC. As protein: CASSFQGLRYEQYF. V is TRBV27 and J is TRBJ2-7, with TRBD1 as a possible D gene (5 bases). CDR1 MNHEY and CDR2 SMNVEV come from the germline V gene (reference sequence). Trimming took off 3 bases at V and 3 bases at J, with 12 bases between the two ends. The CDR3 spans 14 residues.

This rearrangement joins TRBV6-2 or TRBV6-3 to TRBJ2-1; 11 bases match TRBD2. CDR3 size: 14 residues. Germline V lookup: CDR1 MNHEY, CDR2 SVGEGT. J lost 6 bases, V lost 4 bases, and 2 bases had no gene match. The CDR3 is CASSSLAGGNEQFF. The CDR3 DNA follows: TGTGCCAGCAGTTCCCTAGCGGGGGGCAATGAGCAGTTCTTC.

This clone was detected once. CDR3 DNA: TGTGCCAGCAGTCCCACAGGGGAGGAGCAGTACTTC. This encodes CASSPTGEEQYF. The gene calls are TRBV12-3 or TRBV12-4 and TRBJ2-7; 7 nucleotides line up with TRBD1. V shed 5 bases and J 7 bases; nucleotides not matched to a gene: 5. This CDR3 comprises 12 residues.

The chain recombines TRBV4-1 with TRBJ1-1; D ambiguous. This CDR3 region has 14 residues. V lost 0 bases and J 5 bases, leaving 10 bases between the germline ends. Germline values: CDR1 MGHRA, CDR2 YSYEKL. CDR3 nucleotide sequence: TGCGCCAGCAGCCAAGACCACGGACTTACTGAAGCTTTCTTT. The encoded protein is CASSQDHGLTEAFF.

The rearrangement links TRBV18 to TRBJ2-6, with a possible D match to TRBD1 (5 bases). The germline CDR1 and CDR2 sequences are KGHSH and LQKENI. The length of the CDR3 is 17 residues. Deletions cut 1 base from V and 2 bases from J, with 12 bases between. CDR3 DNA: TGTGCCAGCTCACCACGAAATGGCAGGGCTGGGGCCAACGTCCTGACTTTC. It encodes CASSPRNGRAGANVLTF.